Listed below are T cell receptor beta chains from one sample, sequenced in a study of blood T cells in healthy people across ages. TCRdb fed the 5' RACE reads into MiXCR, producing one record per CDR3 protein. The data contain 920,000 or so distinct CDR3 sequences, around 43% of them singletons. Sequencing was carried out using blood. The receptors come from a woman aged 55-70 years in good health. Both conserved end residues are part of each CDR3. A D gene is named only where the DNA matches it firmly. Not every row has a clone size; where given, it reads once, few, many or a size class.

V	size	length	D	J	DNA	CDR3
TRBV6-5	.	11	.	TRBJ2-7	TGTGCCGCCCCGAAAGGGGGCGAGCAGTACTTC	CAAPKGGEQYF
TRBV21-1	few	13	.	TRBJ2-7	TGTGCCAGCAGCAAAGGGAGGGTGAGGGAGCAGTACTTC	CASSKGRVREQYF
TRBV6-6	.	14	.	TRBJ2-5	TGTGCCAGCAGTTCAAACCGGGCAGTAGAGACCCAGTACTTC	CASSSNRAVETQYF
TRBV25-1	few	14	.	TRBJ1-6	TGTGCCAGTTCTTTGGGGGCGGAGGGTTCACCCCTCCACTTT	CASSLGAEGSPLHF
TRBV5-1	.	14	.	TRBJ2-5	TGCGCCAGCAGCGCACGGGGGTCGGAGGAGACCCAGTACTTC	CASSARGSEETQYF
TRBV15	.	13	.	TRBJ2-3	TGTGCCACCAGCAGAGATTTGCAAGATACGCAGTATTTT	CATSRDLQDTQYF
TRBV28	.	17	TRBD1	TRBJ2-7	TGTGCCAGCAGTTCCTACACCGACAGGGGCGGGATGTACGAGCAGTACTTC	CASSSYTDRGGMYEQYF
TRBV19	.	14	TRBD1	TRBJ2-7	TGTACCAGTAAAGATGACAGGGCCCAGGTCGAGCAGTACTTC	CTSKDDRAQVEQYF
TRBV5-8	.	13	.	TRBJ1-5	TGTGCCAGCAGCTTGGCCCGGAATCAGCCCCAGCATTTT	CASSLARNQPQHF
TRBV6-1	few	18	TRBD1	TRBJ2-4	TGTGCCAGCAGTACCCGGCCGGGACAGGGAGCGGGTAGGGACATTCAGTACTTC	CASSTRPGQGAGRDIQYF
TRBV30	.	16	.	TRBJ2-3	TGTGCCTGGAGTAAAGTCGCCCAACAGGGTGCTGGAAAGCAGTATTTT	CAWSKVAQQGAGKQYF